This entry lists 32 T cell receptor beta chains sequenced from one sample in a study of T cell responses to AZD1222 COVID-19 vaccine. The assay was immunoSEQ multiplex PCR, and TCRdb's table has in-frame clones only and misses some. The sample has around 100,000 clones, 86% seen once. Source: peripheral blood, taken 28 days after the second dose of the MenACWY control vaccine. The source of these receptors is an adult who received the MenACWY meningococcal vaccine as a control.

As to this clone: Other nucleotide sequences from this sample produce the same CDR3. The chain couples TRBV14 to TRBJ1-1, with D hard to call. Germline CDR1 SGHDN, CDR2 FVKESK. The CDR3 runs to 14 residues. V lost 5 bases and J 0 bases, leaving 10 bases between the germline ends. The chain's CDR3 is CASSKAGMNTEAFF. The CDR3 DNA reads as TGTGCCAGCAGCAAGGCAGGAATGAACACTGAAGCTTTCTTT.

The rearrangement links TRBV3-1 (or the pseudogene TRBV3-2) to TRBJ1-4, with 9 bases matching TRBD1. V lost 5 bases and J lost 7; bases outside the gene matches: 5. The CDR3 runs 14 residues. Germline V CDR1 and CDR2: LGHDT, YNNKEL (reference sequence). The CDR3 protein is CASSEQGAREKLFF. Here the CDR3 DNA reads TGTGCCAGCAGCGAACAGGGGGCGCGTGAAAAACTGTTTTTT.

This clone was found a few times. The gene calls are TRBV4-2 and TRBJ1-4; 11 nucleotides line up with TRBD1. Germline CDR1 LGHNA, CDR2 YNFKEQ. V shed 3 bases, J shed 6 bases, and the junction held 6 bases outside the gene matches. The CDR3 covers 16 residues. CDR3 sequence: CASSQRTGGRDEKLFF. The CDR3 DNA reads as TGTGCCAGCAGCCAGCGGACAGGGGGCCGTGATGAAAAACTGTTTTTT.

The CDR3 here is CASSQSQIYGYTF. For the CDR3, the DNA is TGTGCCAGCAGCCAAAGCCAGATCTATGGCTACACCTTC. The chain has TRBV14 and TRBJ1-2; no clear D gene. V gave up 2 bases and J gave up 4 bases, with 8 bases separating them. This CDR3 comprises 13 residues. CDR1 is SGHDN, CDR2 FVKESK, per germline.

J is TRBJ2-1 and V is TRBV28; D perhaps matches TRBD2 (6 bases). The CDR3 spans 14 residues. V lost 9 bases and J 6 bases, leaving 18 bases between the germline ends. From germline, CDR1 is MDHEN and CDR2 SYDVKM. CDR3 in amino acids: CASGEIRGGNEQFF. The CDR3 DNA sequence: TGTGCCAGTGGGGAAATAAGGGGAGGCAATGAGCAGTTCTTC.

This clone was seen only a few times. V and J are TRBV6-1 and TRBJ1-6; 7 nucleotides align to TRBD1. Germline V CDR1 and CDR2: MNHNS, SASEGT. The CDR3 totals 17 residues. J gave up 13 bases and V 2 bases, and 17 bases lay outside the gene matches. CDR3: CASSERIGGQSHGPLHF. DNA for the CDR3: TGTGCCAGCAGTGAAAGAATCGGGGGACAGTCGCATGGCCCCCTCCACTTT.

As concerns this clone: Other nucleotide sequences in the sample specify the same CDR3. This sequence joins TRBV9 and TRBJ2-1; the D is unclear. Trimming removed 0 bases at V and 0 bases at J, with 7 bases between. The CDR3 contains 15 residues. Germline V gene sequence: CDR1 SGDLS, CDR2 YYNGEE. CDR3 in amino acids: CASSVEPSSYNEQFF. The DNA of the CDR3 is TGTGCCAGCAGCGTAGAGCCTAGCTCCTACAATGAGCAGTTCTTC.

This sequence joins TRBV5-4 and TRBJ1-6; maybe TRBD1 (6 bases). The V end lost 0 bases, the J end lost 14 bases, and 12 bases lay between the germline ends. Germline CDR1 SGHNT, CDR2 YYREEE (reference sequence). The CDR3 totals 13 residues. Here the CDR3 reads CASSLGGGRALHF. Written as DNA, the CDR3 is TGTGCCAGCAGCTTGGGAGGGGGAAGGGCCCTCCACTTT.

V usage is TRBV4-3 and J usage is TRBJ1-2; D remains unclear. The germline V and J ends were trimmed by 0 bases and 2 bases, with 10 bases remaining between them. The CDR3 has 15 residues. The germline V gene encodes CDR1 LGHNA and CDR2 YSLEER. The CDR3 region has the DNA TGCGCCAGCAGCCAAGATCTGGTACAGAACTATGGCTACACCTTC. This encodes CASSQDLVQNYGYTF.

V usage is TRBV18 and J usage is TRBJ1-4, with 11 bases aligning to TRBD1. Trimming cost V 2 bases and J 8 bases; bases outside gene matches: 7. This CDR3 spans 16 amino acids. Germline V gives CDR1 KGHSH, CDR2 LQKENI. The CDR3 sequence: CASSPFMDRGPEKLFF. In DNA form, the CDR3 reads TGTGCCAGCTCACCATTCATGGACAGGGGGCCCGAAAAACTGTTTTTT.

The CDR3 is CASALDRVTSDYGYTF. The DNA for the CDR3 is TGTGCCAGTGCTTTGGACAGGGTTACGTCGGACTATGGCTACACCTTC. This sequence joins TRBV19 and TRBJ1-2; 8 bases fit TRBD1. Trimming at V came to 8 bases and at J to 3 bases, leaving 14 bases not matched to a gene. CDR1 is LNHDA and CDR2 is SQIVND in the germline V gene (reference sequence). This CDR3 comprises 16 residues.

This clone was detected only once. The chain carries TRBV4-2 and TRBJ2-7; TRBD2 aligns across 14 bases. V was pared by 4 bases and J by 2 bases, with 4 bases of the junction left unmatched. The CDR3 consists of 16 residues. CDR1 LGHNA and CDR2 YNFKEQ come from the germline V gene. CDR3 amino acids: CASSPGLAGGTYEQYF. The DNA of the CDR3 is TGTGCCAGCAGCCCTGGACTAGCGGGGGGAACCTACGAGCAGTACTTC.

J is TRBJ2-7 and V is TRBV3-1 (or the pseudogene TRBV3-2); possibly TRBD1 for D (5 bases). Per germline, CDR1 LGHDT and CDR2 YNNKEL (reference sequence). Trimming took 6 bases from V and 0 from J, leaving 12 bases between them. CDR3 length: 14 amino acids. The CDR3 DNA is TGTGCCAGCAGGCCTCGTGACAGCTCCTACGAGCAGTACTTC. It is translated as CASRPRDSSYEQYF.

This clone was picked up a small number of times. The chain uses TRBV4-3 and TRBJ1-2; D ambiguous. The CDR3 runs to 15 residues. Trimming shortened V by 0 bases and J by 2 bases, and 10 bases separated the two germline ends. Germline loops: CDR1 LGHNA, CDR2 YSLEER. CDR3: CASSQDLVRNYGYTF. CDR3 nucleotide sequence: TGCGCCAGCAGCCAAGATCTTGTTAGAAACTATGGCTACACCTTC.

This clone came up once. This chain links TRBV28 with TRBJ1-6; D ambiguous. Germline CDR1 and CDR2: MDHEN and SYDVKM. Trimming pared 6 bases from V and 4 bases from J, leaving 16 bases between. The length of the CDR3 is 16 residues. The CDR3 coding sequence is TGTGCCAGCAGCCTGTACACCTTTATTTATAATTCACCCCTCCACTTT. It codes for CASSLYTFIYNSPLHF.

This clone was counted only a few times. This rearrangement joins TRBV28 to TRBJ1-5, with D hard to call. The germline CDR1 and CDR2 sequences are MDHEN and SYDVKM. There are 10 residues in the CDR3. Trimming removed 6 bases at V and 6 bases at J, with 3 bases between. The CDR3 nucleotides read TGTGCCAGCAGGGGTCAGCCCCAGCATTTT. Its protein is CASRGQPQHF.

The chain carries TRBV28 and TRBJ1-1; D perhaps matches TRBD1 (5 bases). The germline gives CDR1 MDHEN, CDR2 SYDVKM. V dropped 7 bases and J dropped 6 bases, with 15 bases sitting between them. This CDR3 comprises 13 residues. The CDR3 DNA sequence: TGTGCCAGCAAAACCAGGGCAGTCCCTGAAGCTTTCTTT. Translated, it gives CASKTRAVPEAFF.

The V and J genes are TRBV21-1 and TRBJ1-3. TRBV21-1 is a pseudogene segment. CDR3 length: 13 amino acids. CDR3 residues: CASSKDGGHTIYF. DNA for the CDR3: TGTGCCAGCAGCAAAGACGGGGGCCACACCATATATTTT.

The chain couples TRBV7-2 to TRBJ1-3, with D perhaps TRBD1 (5 bases). The CDR3 extends over 15 amino acids. CDR1 is SGHTA, CDR2 FQGNSA, per germline. Trimming left V 4 bases short and J 0 bases short, with 10 bases between. The CDR3 DNA sequence: TGTGCCAGCAGCTCCGGGGGGGACTCTGGAAACACCATATATTTT. This encodes CASSSGGDSGNTIYF.

The rearrangement joins TRBV5-1 to TRBJ2-7; no definite D call. Germline V gene sequence: CDR1 SGHRS, CDR2 YFSETQ. The CDR3 loop spans 13 amino acids. The V and J ends lost 4 bases and 0 bases respectively, with 8 bases between them. The CDR3, as DNA: TGCGCCAGCAGCATCGAGAGCTCCTACGAGCAGTACTTC. It translates to CASSIESSYEQYF.

The J gene is TRBJ1-6, the V gene TRBV27; D remains ambiguous. This CDR3 is built from 14 residues. Germline CDR1 reads MNHEY; CDR2 reads SMNVEV (reference sequence). The V end lost 6 bases, the J end lost 9 bases, and 15 bases lay between the germline ends. The CDR3 DNA is TGTGCCAGCAGGGGAACAGTGTTTGGTTCACCCCTCCACTTT. It translates to CASRGTVFGSPLHF.

The V and J genes are TRBV7-8 and TRBJ1-6, with 7 positions matching TRBD1. The CDR3 is 14 residues long. After removal of 6 bases from V and 6 bases from J, the junction contained 5 bases not matched to a gene. The V gene's germline CDR1 is SGHVS and CDR2 FQNEAQ. The CDR3 reads CASRRTGANSPLHF. The CDR3 DNA is TGTGCCAGCAGACGTACAGGGGCTAATTCACCCCTCCACTTT.

V is TRBV24-1 and J is TRBJ2-3; no clear D. Germline assignment: CDR1 KGHDR and CDR2 SFDVKD. The CDR3 runs to 12 residues. V gave up 9 bases and J gave up 2 bases, with 8 bases separating them. The CDR3 spells CATGEATDTQYF. The CDR3 coding sequence is TGTGCCACCGGAGAAGCCACAGATACGCAGTATTTT.

The chain uses TRBV6-2 or TRBV6-3 and TRBJ2-7; 10 bases agree with TRBD1. From germline, CDR1 is MNHEY and CDR2 SVGEGT. V was clipped by 5 bases and J by 6 bases; unmatched bases: 7. This CDR3 comprises 14 residues. CDR3 DNA sequence: TGTGCCAGCAGTACCTGGACAGGGGGGACCGAGCAGTACTTC. Translation gives CASSTWTGGTEQYF.

There are a few counts of this clone. This chain connects TRBV28 to TRBJ1-2; TRBD1 matches 7 bases. J was trimmed by 8 bases and V by 8 bases; bases with no gene match: 8. Germline CDR1 and CDR2: MDHEN and SYDVKM. There are 12 residues in the CDR3. CDR3 nucleotides: TGTGCCAGCGGGCCAGGGGGAGAAGGCTACACCTTC. This encodes CASGPGGEGYTF.

This clone was detected only once. This chain links TRBV18 with TRBJ2-2; 7 nucleotides agree with TRBD1. J lost 3 bases, V lost 3 bases, and 4 bases had no gene match. Germline CDR1 KGHSH, CDR2 LQKENI. The CDR3 contains 15 residues. Here the CDR3 DNA reads TGTGCCAGCTCACCCCTGACAGGGTACACCGGGGAGCTGTTTTTT. Amino acid sequence: CASSPLTGYTGELFF.

V is TRBV6-1 and J is TRBJ2-2, with D possibly TRBD2 on 5 matching bases. Trimming pared 3 bases from V and 0 bases from J, leaving 8 bases between. Germline V gene sequence: CDR1 MNHNS, CDR2 SASEGT. The CDR3 is 15 amino acids. In nucleotides, the CDR3 is TGTGCCAGCAGTGAGGAGGTAACGAACACCGGGGAGCTGTTTTTT. Translated, it gives CASSEEVTNTGELFF.

The chain uses TRBV6-6 and TRBJ2-7; D might be TRBD1 or TRBD2, each matching 7 bases. Germline V CDR1 and CDR2: MNHNY, SVGAGI (reference sequence). The CDR3 spans 15 residues. V lost 7 bases, J lost 4 bases, and 20 bases lay in between. CDR3 loop: CASTPGGLNGYEQYF. DNA for the CDR3: TGTGCCAGCACTCCAGGGGGACTAAACGGTTACGAGCAGTACTTC.

The chain is built from TRBV5-4 and TRBJ1-1; D possibly corresponds to TRBD1 (5 bases). Germline V gene lookup returns CDR1 SGHNT and CDR2 YYREEE (reference sequence). With 4 bases removed from V and 1 base from J, the gap between germline ends came to 14 bases. The CDR3 length is 15 residues. The CDR3 spells CASSLFGAANTEAFF. In DNA form, the CDR3 reads TGTGCCAGCAGCCTATTCGGGGCGGCGAACACTGAAGCTTTCTTT.

The V and J genes are TRBV18 and TRBJ2-7; D is possibly TRBD1 or TRBD2 (5 bases each). The CDR3 totals 14 residues. The germline gives CDR1 KGHSH, CDR2 LQKENI. Trimming stripped 8 bases from V and 0 bases from J, with 14 bases between. The CDR3 DNA reads TGTGCCAGCCACCAGGACACTAGCTCCTACGAGCAGTACTTC. Amino acid sequence: CASHQDTSSYEQYF.

The CDR3 is CASSCRWGGHSLVYNEQFF. The CDR3 DNA reads TGCGCCAGCAGCTGCCGCTGGGGGGGACATTCCCTTGTCTACAATGAGCAGTTCTTC. The chain combines TRBV10-1 with TRBJ2-1; weak D call: TRBD2 (7 bases). Trimming cost V 6 bases and J 3 bases, with 27 bases left between them. The CDR3 spans 19 residues. Germline CDR1 is WNHNN and CDR2 is SYGVQD (reference sequence).

This rearrangement joins TRBV28 to TRBJ1-5; D is possibly TRBD1 (6 bases). The CDR3 spans 13 residues. The germline V and J ends were trimmed by 8 bases and 4 bases, with 12 bases remaining between them. The germline gives CDR1 MDHEN, CDR2 SYDVKM. The CDR3 sequence is CASFRQDNQPQHF. DNA for the CDR3: TGTGCCAGCTTCAGACAGGATAATCAGCCCCAGCATTTT.